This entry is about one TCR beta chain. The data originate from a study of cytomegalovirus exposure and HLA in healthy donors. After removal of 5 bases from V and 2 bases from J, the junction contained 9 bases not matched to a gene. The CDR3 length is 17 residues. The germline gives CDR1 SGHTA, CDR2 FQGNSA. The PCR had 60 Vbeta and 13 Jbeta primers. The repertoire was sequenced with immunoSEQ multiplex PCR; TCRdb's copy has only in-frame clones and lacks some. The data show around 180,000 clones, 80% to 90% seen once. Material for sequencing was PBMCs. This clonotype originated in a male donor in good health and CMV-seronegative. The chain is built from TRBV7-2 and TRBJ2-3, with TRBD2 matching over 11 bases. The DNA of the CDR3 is TGTGCCAGCAGCCGCCGACTAGCGGGGCTTGACACAGATACGCAGTATTTT. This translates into CASSRRLAGLDTDTQYF.